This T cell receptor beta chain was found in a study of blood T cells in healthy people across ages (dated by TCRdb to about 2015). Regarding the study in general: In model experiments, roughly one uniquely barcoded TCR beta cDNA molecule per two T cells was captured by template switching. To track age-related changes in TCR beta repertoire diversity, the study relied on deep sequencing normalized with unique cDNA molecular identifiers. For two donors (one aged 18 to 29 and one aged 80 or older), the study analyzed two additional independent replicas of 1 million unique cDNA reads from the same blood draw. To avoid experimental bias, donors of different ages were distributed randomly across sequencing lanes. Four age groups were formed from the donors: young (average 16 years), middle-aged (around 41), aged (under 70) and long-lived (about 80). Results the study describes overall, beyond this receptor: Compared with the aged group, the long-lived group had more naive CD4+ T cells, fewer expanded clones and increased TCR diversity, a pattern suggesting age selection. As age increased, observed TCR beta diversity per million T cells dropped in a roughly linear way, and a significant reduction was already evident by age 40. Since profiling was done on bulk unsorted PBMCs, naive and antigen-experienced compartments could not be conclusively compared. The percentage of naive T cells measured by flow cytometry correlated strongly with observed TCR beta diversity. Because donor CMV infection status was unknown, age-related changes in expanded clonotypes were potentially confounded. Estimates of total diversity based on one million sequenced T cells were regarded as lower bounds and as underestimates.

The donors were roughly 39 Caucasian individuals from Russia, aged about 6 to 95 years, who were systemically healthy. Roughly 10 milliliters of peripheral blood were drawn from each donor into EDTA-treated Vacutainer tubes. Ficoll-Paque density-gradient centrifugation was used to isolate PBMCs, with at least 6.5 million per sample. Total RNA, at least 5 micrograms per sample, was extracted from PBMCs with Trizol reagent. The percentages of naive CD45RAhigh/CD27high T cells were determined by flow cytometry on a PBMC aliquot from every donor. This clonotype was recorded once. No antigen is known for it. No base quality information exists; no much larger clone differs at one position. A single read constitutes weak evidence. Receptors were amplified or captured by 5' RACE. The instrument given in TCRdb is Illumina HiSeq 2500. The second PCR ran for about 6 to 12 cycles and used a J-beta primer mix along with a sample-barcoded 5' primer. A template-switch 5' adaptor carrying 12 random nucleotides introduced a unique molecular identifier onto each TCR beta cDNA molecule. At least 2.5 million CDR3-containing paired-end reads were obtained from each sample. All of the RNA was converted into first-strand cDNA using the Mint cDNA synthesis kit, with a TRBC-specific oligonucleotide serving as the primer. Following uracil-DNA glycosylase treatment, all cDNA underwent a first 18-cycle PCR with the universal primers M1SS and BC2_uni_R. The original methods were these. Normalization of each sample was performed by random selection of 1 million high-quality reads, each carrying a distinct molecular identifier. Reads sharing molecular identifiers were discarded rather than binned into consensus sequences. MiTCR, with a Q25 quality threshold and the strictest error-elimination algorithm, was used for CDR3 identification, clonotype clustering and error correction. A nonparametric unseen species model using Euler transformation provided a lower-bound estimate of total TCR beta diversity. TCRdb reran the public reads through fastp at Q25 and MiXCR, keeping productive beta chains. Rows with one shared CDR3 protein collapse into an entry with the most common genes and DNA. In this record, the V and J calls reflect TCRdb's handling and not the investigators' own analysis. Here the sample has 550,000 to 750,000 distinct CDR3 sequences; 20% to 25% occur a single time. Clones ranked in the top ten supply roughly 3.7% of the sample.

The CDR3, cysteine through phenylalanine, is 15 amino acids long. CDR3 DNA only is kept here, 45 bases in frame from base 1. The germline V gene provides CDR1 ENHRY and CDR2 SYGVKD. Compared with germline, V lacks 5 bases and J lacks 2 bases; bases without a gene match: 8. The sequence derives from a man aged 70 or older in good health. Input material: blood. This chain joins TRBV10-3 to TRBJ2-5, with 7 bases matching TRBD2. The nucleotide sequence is TGTGCCATCAGTTCCCCAGCGGGGAGTCAAGAGACCCAGTACTTC. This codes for CAISSPAGSQETQYF.